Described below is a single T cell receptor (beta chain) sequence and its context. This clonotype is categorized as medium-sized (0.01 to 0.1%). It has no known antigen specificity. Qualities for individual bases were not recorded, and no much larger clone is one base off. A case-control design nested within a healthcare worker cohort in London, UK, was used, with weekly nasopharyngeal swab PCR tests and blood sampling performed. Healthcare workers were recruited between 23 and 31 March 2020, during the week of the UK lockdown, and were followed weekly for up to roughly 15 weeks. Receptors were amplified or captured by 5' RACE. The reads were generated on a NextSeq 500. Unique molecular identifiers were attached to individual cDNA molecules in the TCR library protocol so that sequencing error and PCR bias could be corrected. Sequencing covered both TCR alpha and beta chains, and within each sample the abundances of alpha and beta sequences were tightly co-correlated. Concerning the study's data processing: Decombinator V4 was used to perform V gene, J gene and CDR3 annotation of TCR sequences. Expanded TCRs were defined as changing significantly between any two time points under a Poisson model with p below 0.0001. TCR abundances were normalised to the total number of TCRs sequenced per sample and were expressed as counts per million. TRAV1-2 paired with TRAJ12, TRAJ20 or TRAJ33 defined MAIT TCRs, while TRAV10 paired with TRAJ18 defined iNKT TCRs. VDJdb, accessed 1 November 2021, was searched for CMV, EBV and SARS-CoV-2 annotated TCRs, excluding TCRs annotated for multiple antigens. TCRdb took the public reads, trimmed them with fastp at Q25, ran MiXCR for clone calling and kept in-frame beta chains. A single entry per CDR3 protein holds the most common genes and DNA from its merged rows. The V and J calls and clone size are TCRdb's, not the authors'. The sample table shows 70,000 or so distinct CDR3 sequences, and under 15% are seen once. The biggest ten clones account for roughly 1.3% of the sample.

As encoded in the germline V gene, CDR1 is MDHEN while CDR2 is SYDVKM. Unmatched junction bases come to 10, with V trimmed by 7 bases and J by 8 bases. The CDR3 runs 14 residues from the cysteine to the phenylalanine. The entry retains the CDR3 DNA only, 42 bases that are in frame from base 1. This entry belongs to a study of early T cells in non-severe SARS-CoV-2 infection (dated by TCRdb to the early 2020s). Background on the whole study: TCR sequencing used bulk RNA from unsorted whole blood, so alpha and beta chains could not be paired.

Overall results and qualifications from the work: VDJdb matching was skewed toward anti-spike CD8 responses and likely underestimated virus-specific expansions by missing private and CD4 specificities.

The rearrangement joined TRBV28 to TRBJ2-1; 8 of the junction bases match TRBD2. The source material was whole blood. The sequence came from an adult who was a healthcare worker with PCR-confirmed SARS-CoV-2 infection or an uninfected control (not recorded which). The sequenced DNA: TGTGCCAGCACCCGGGGGGGGACGGTGGATGAGCAGTTCTTC. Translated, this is CASTRGGTVDEQFF.